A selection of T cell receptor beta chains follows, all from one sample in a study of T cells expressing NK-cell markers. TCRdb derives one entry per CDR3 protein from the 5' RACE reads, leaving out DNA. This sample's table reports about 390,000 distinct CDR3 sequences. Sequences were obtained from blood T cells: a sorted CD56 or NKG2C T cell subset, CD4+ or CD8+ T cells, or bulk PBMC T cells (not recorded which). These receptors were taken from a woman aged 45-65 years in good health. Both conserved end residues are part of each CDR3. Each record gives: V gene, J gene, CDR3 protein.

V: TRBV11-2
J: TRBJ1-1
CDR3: CASSPWEVRAFF

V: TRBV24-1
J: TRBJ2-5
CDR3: CATSDPRQGRVQETQYF

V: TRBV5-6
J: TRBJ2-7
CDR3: CASSAAASTYEQYF

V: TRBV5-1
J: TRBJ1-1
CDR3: CASSGRGADTEAFF

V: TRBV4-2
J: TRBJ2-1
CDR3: CASSQDKRNEQFF

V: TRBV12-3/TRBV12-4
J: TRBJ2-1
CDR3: CASRGRETSGSFSYNEQFF

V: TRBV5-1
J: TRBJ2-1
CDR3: CASSPLARNNEQFF

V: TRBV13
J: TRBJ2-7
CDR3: CASSYSSGSNYEQYF

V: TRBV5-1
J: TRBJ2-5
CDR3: CASSPHSGGRETQYF

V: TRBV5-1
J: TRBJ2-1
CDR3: CARYPEGTAYNEQFF

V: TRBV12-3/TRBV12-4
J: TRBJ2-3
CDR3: CASSPSGASRTDTQYF

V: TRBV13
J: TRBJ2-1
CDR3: CASLELAAYNEQFF

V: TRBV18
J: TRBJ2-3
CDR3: CASSPPAEVTDTQYF

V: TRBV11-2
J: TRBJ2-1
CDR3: CATSGTSGRVNEQFF

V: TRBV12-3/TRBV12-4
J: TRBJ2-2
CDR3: CASSYFSGRGELFF

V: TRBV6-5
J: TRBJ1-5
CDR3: CASSLRQGVGNQPQHF

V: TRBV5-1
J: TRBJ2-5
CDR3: CASSLGPGVQETQYF

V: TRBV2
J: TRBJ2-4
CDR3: CASSDWTVKNIQYF

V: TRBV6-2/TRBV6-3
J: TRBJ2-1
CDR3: CASSPLLGFEQFF

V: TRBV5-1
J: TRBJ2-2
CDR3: CASSRLPTSQNTGELFF

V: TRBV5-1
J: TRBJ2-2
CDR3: CASSFWAGKYTGELFF

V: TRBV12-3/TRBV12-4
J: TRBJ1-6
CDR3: CASSFGVDNSPLHF

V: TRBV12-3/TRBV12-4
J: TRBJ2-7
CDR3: CASVKDLPSYEQYF

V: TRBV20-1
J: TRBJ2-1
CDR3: CSAYWDHNEQFF

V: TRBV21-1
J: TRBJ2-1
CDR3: CASSKTSRDSYNEQFF

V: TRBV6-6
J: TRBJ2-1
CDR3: CASSYGPYNEQFF

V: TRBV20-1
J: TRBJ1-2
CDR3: CSARDRRANYGYTF

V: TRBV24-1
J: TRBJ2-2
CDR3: CATGTESNTGELFF